This TCR beta chain was recorded in a study of blood T cell repertoires in COVID-19. About the research overall: The samples span acute and convalescent COVID-19 from the United States, Italy and Spain. T cells, B-cell-depleted T cells, or PBMCs provided the cDNA or gDNA that served as material.

Original methodology: How many nucleated cells were present was estimated from reference gene primer amplification. The repertoire was sequenced with immunoSEQ multiplex PCR; TCRdb's copy has only in-frame clones and lacks some. V, J and clone size are taken as reported in that table, and D and trimming were inferred from the DNA itself. This sample has about 190,000 clones; about three quarters occur once, and the top ten carry 2.8%. The sample taken for sequencing was peripheral blood. This receptor was taken from a woman aged 80 or over with active or convalescent COVID-19.

The CDR3 bases are TGTGCCAGCAGTTACGACGGAGATAGCAATCAGCCCCAGCATTTT. This encodes CASSYDGDSNQPQHF. The rearrangement joins TRBV6-5 to TRBJ1-5; no firm D call. The V gene's germline CDR1 is MNHEY and CDR2 SVGAGI. V dropped 2 bases and J dropped 0 bases, with 8 bases sitting between them. This CDR3 region has 15 residues.